The clone carrying this T cell receptor beta chain was seen a handful of times. Its target is unknown. Primers for the PCR totalled 60 Vbeta and 13 Jbeta. Measured with immunoSEQ multiplex PCR; TCRdb has only the in-frame clones, and not every one. The table has roughly 200,000 clones, over 70% seen once; the top ten hold about 2.7%. These data are taken from a study of cytomegalovirus exposure and HLA in healthy donors. Overall study context: Samples from HLA-typed donors yielded about 85 million unique TCRs in an early data release. Study-wide results and limits: Equally common other TCR beta chains were less clonally expanded than HLA-associated ones, a later analysis found. Available immune exposure information was restricted to CMV serostatus only. Most TCRs appeared rarely, but some public TCRs recurred in many donors.

This CDR3 is 13 amino acids long. Germline loops: CDR1 GTSNPN, CDR2 SVGIG (reference sequence). Deletions cut 2 bases from V and 7 bases from J, with 14 bases between. The specimen was PBMCs. The receptor's source is a male donor in good health and CMV-seronegative. This rearrangement joins TRBV30 to TRBJ1-2; D might be TRBD1 (5 bases). The CDR3 here is CAWSMNGAGGYTF. CDR3 coding DNA: TGTGCCTGGAGTATGAATGGGGCCGGTGGCTACACCTTC.